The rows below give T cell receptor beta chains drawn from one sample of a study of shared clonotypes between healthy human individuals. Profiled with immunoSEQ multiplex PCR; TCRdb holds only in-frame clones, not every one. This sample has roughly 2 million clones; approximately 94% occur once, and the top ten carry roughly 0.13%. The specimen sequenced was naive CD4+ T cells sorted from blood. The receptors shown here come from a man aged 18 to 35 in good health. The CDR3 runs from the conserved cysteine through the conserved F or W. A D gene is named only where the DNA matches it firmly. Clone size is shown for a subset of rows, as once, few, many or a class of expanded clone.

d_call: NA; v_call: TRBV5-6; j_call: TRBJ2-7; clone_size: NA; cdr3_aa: CASSSRPLTYEQYF; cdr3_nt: TGTGCCAGCAGCTCCCGACCGTTAACCTACGAGCAGTACTTC
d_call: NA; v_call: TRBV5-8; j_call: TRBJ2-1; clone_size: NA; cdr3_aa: CASSLEASSGNEQFF; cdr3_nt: TGTGCCAGCAGCTTGGAGGCTAGCTCGGGCAATGAGCAGTTCTTC
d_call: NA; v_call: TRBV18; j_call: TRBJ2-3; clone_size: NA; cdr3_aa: CASSPLASTDTQYF; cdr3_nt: TGTGCCAGCTCACCACTGGCTAGCACAGATACGCAGTATTTT
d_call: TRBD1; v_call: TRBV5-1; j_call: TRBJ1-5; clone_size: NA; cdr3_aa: CASSHGTDHNQPQHF; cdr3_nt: TGCGCCAGCAGCCACGGGACAGACCACAATCAGCCCCAGCATTTT
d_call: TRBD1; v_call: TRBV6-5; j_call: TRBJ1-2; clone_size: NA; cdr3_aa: CASRGDRGGYTF; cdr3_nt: TGTGCCAGCCGGGGGGACAGGGGAGGCTACACCTTC
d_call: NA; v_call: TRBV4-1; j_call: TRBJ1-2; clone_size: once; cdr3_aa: CASSQDQWFNYGYTF; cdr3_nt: TGCGCCAGCAGCCAAGATCAGTGGTTTAACTATGGCTACACCTTC
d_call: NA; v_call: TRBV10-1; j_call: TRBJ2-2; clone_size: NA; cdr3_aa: CASSEGTVNTGELFF; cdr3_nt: TGCGCCAGCAGTGAAGGGACCGTGAACACCGGGGAGCTGTTTTTT
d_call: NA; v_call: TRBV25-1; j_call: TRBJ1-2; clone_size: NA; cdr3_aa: CASTKGGHMGYTF; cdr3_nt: TGTGCCAGCACCAAAGGGGGGCATATGGGCTACACCTTC
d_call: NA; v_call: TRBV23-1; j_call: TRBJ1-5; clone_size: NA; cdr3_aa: CASSQTDSLIFQPQHF; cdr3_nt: TGCGCCAGCAGTCAAACCGACAGTCTCATCTTTCAGCCCCAGCATTTT
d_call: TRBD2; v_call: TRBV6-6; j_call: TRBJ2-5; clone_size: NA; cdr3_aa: CASSYGGGQETQYF; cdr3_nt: TGTGCCAGCAGTTACGGCGGGGGCCAAGAGACCCAGTACTTC
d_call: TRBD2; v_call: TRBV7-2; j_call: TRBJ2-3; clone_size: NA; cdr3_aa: CASSPYSGETDTQYF; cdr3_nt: TGTGCCAGCAGCCCGTATAGCGGGGAAACAGATACGCAGTATTTT
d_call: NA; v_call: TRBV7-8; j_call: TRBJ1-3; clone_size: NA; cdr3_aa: CASSLNPLNTIYF; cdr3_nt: TGTGCCAGCAGCTTAAATCCGCTAAACACCATATATTTT
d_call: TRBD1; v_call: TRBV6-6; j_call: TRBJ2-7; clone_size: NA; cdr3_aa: CASSYARDRSYEQYF; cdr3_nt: TGTGCCAGCAGTTACGCCCGGGACAGATCCTACGAGCAGTACTTC
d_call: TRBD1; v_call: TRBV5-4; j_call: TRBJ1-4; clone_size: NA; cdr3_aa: CASSLPRRDREREKLFF; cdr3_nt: TGTGCCAGCAGCTTACCCCGCCGGGACAGGGAGCGTGAAAAACTGTTTTTT
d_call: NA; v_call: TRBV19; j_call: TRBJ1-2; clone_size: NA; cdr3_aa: CASSMLQGPYGYTF; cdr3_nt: TGTGCCAGTAGTATGCTACAGGGTCCCTATGGCTACACCTTC
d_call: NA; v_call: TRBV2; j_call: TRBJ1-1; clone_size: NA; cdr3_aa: CASSLNMGVNTEAFF; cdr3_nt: TGTGCCAGCAGTCTGAACATGGGGGTGAACACTGAAGCTTTCTTT
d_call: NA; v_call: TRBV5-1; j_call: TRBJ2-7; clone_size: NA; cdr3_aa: CASSTGGGIPYEQYF; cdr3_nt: TGCGCCAGCAGCACTGGTGGAGGGATCCCCTACGAGCAGTACTTC
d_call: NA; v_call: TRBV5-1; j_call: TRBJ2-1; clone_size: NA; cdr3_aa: CASSGSRGEQFF; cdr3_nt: TGCGCCAGCAGCGGGTCAAGGGGGGAGCAGTTCTTC
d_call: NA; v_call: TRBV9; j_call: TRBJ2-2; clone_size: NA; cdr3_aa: CASSHWGRGTNTGELFF; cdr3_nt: TGTGCCAGCAGCCATTGGGGACGGGGGACGAACACCGGGGAGCTGTTTTTT
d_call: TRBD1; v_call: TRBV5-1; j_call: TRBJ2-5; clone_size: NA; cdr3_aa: CASNPQGQETQYF; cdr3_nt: TGCGCCAGCAATCCACAGGGGCAAGAGACCCAGTACTTC
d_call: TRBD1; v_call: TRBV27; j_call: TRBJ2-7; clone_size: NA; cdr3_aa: CASSPLGTGFNEQYF; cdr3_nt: TGTGCCAGCAGTCCTCTCGGGACAGGGTTCAACGAGCAGTACTTC
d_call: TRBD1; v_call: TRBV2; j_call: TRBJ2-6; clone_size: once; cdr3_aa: CASRDRTGSGANVLTF; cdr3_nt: TGTGCCAGCAGGGACAGGACAGGGTCTGGGGCCAACGTCCTGACTTTC
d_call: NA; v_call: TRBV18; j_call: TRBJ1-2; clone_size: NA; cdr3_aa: CASSRREEGYTF; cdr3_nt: TGTGCCAGCTCACGGCGAGAGGAGGGCTACACCTTC
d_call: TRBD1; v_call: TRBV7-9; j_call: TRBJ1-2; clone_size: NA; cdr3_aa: CASSLEGGGYTF; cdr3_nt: TGTGCCAGCAGCTTAGAAGGGGGCGGCTACACCTTC
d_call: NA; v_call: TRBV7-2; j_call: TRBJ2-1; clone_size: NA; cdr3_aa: CASSLVSGLSSYNEQFF; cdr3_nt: TGTGCCAGCAGCTTAGTATCGGGCTTGAGCTCCTACAATGAGCAGTTCTTC
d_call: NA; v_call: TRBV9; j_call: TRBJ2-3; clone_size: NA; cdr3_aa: CASSARDPRGGVIDTQYF; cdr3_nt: TGTGCCAGCAGCGCCCGAGACCCCCGGGGAGGAGTTATAGATACGCAGTATTTT
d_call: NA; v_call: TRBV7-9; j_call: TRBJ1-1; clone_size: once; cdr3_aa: CASSLASGKGLNTEAFF; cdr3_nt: TGTGCCAGCAGCTTAGCGTCCGGGAAGGGACTGAACACTGAAGCTTTCTTT
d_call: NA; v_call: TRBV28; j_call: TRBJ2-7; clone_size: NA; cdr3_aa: CASSQGGYEQYF; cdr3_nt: TGTGCCAGCAGTCAGGGCGGCTACGAGCAGTACTTC
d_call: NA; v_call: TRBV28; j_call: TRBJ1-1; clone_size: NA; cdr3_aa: CASSFRQIWETEAFF; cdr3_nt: TGTGCCAGCAGTTTCCGACAAATTTGGGAGACTGAAGCTTTCTTT
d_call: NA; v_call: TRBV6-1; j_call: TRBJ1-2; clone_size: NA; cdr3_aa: CASSEAERRGYTF; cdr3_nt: TGTGCCAGCAGTGAAGCGGAACGGAGGGGCTACACCTTC
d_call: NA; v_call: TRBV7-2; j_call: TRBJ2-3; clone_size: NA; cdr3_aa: CASSWVEGLPSDTQYF; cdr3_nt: TGTGCCAGCAGTTGGGTAGAAGGCCTTCCATCAGATACGCAGTATTTT
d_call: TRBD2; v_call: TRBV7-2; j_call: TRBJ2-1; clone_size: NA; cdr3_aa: CASSLGLVANEQFF; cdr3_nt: TGTGCCAGCAGCCTTGGACTAGTAGCCAATGAGCAGTTCTTC